These 12 T cell receptor beta chains were all obtained from the same sample, sequenced in a study of cytomegalovirus exposure and HLA in healthy donors. PCR involved 60 Vbeta and 13 Jbeta primers. Generated by immunoSEQ multiplex PCR, the TCRdb table keeps only in-frame clones and is missing some. This table has fewer than 150,000 clones, roughly three quarters appearing once. The specimen was PBMCs. These receptor sequences come from a male donor in good health and CMV-seronegative.

The V gene is TRBV28, the J gene TRBJ2-7; TRBD1 might be the D (5 bases). V was cut by 3 bases and J by 4 bases, with 13 bases left in between. CDR3 length equals 14 residues. CDR1 MDHEN and CDR2 SYDVKM come from the germline V gene. The CDR3 is CASSLGLLDYEQYF. CDR3 bases: TGTGCCAGCAGTTTGGGGCTCCTTGATTACGAGCAGTACTTC.

This clone was picked up one time. J is TRBJ1-2 and V is TRBV5-3, with 7 nucleotides matching TRBD1. TRBV5-3 is noted as an ORF with a role that remains uncertain. With V trimmed by 0 bases and J by 8 bases, 10 bases remained unmatched. The CDR3 consists of 15 residues. CDR3 sequence: CARSLGRQGMGGYTF. The CDR3 DNA sequence: TGTGCCAGAAGCTTGGGGAGACAGGGAATGGGCGGCTACACCTTC.

The CDR3 DNA is TGTGCCAGCAGAATAGCGGGGGTCACCGGGGAGCTGTTTTTT. Its protein product is CASRIAGVTGELFF. The rearrangement joins TRBV7-8 to TRBJ2-2; TRBD2 agrees at 9 bases. Germline V gene lookup returns CDR1 SGHVS and CDR2 FQNEAQ. The CDR3 has 14 residues. The J segment lost 4 bases and the V segment lost 6 bases, leaving 3 bases of the junction unmatched.

The chain couples TRBV5-1 to TRBJ2-5; D uncertain. The CDR3 contains 12 residues. Germline V CDR1 and CDR2: SGHRS, YFSETQ. The V gene lost 2 bases and the J gene lost 1 base, with 3 bases spanning the gap. CDR3 DNA: TGCGCCAGCAGCTTCCTCCAAGAGACCCAGTACTTC. As protein: CASSFLQETQYF.

This rearrangement joins TRBV9 to TRBJ2-5, with 7 bases fitting TRBD1. This CDR3 is built from 14 residues. Germline trimming cut 3 bases from V and 7 bases from J; bases unmatched to any gene: 9. Germline V lookup: CDR1 SGDLS, CDR2 YYNGEE. DNA of the CDR3: TGTGCCAGCAGCGGACAACAGGGGTATGGGACCCAGTACTTC. Translation gives CASSGQQGYGTQYF.

The CDR3 reads CASSLALDRGTYEQYF. DNA for the CDR3: TGTGCCAGCAGCTTAGCCCTCGACAGGGGAACCTACGAGCAGTACTTC. This chain links TRBV11-1 with TRBJ2-7; the match to TRBD1 covers 8 bases. J gave up 2 bases and V 0 bases, and 6 bases lay outside the gene matches. This CDR3 comprises 16 residues. From germline, CDR1 is SGHAT and CDR2 FQDESV (reference sequence). The full variable domain, with the rest looked up from reference TRBV11-1 and TRBJ2-7, is EAEVAQSPRYKITEKSQAVAFWCDPISGHATLYWYRQILGQGPELLVQFQDESVVDDSQLPKDRFSAERLKGVDSTLKIQPAELGDSAMYLCASSLALDRGTYEQYFGPGTRLTVT.

The chain links TRBV6-5 to TRBJ2-1; D is ambiguous. The V gene's germline CDR1 is MNHEY and CDR2 SVGAGI. The CDR3 totals 11 residues. V lost 4 bases, J lost 6 bases, and 4 bases lay in between. The CDR3 region is CASSSGNEQFF. The CDR3 DNA is TGTGCCAGCAGTTCAGGCAATGAGCAGTTCTTC.

The genes are TRBV27 and TRBJ1-5; 7 bases match TRBD1. Germline V gene sequence: CDR1 MNHEY, CDR2 SMNVEV (reference sequence). With V trimmed by 2 bases and J by 4 bases, 5 bases remained unmatched. The CDR3 consists of 15 residues. The CDR3 nucleotides are TGTGCCAGCAGTTTAACCAGGGGGATTAATCAGCCCCAGCATTTT. The encoded protein is CASSLTRGINQPQHF.

V is TRBV20-1 and J is TRBJ2-5; D remains ambiguous. CDR1 and CDR2 from the germline V gene are DFQATT and SNEGSKA (reference sequence). Trimming removed 6 bases at V and 3 bases at J, with 8 bases between. The CDR3 is 11 residues long. DNA of the CDR3: TGCAGTGCAAACCGCGAAGAGACCCAGTACTTC. Its protein product is CSANREETQYF.

This sequence joins TRBV5-1 and TRBJ1-6; D might be TRBD1 (6 bases). The CDR3 consists of 13 residues. V was trimmed by 3 bases and J by 10 bases, leaving 11 bases between them. Germline lookup yields CDR1 SGHRS and CDR2 YFSETQ. CDR3 DNA: TGCGCCAGCAGCTGGAACAGGGAGTCACCCCTCCACTTT. Residues: CASSWNRESPLHF.

The J gene is TRBJ1-2, the V gene TRBV10-3, with D unclear. Germline V lookup: CDR1 ENHRY, CDR2 SYGVKD. V lost 11 bases and J 0 bases, leaving 10 bases between the germline ends. This CDR3 has 12 amino acids. CDR3 in amino acids: CAVSSANYGYTF. CDR3 DNA: TGTGCCGTGTCATCAGCTAACTATGGCTACACCTTC.

In the case of this clone: Other DNA sequences from this sample encode an identical CDR3 as well. V usage is TRBV28 and J usage is TRBJ1-2; D gene unclear. Germline V gene data show CDR1 as MDHEN and CDR2 as SYDVKM. The ends were cut back, 3 bases at V and 3 bases at J, with 5 bases in the middle. The CDR3 extends over 12 amino acids. The CDR3, as DNA: TGTGCCAGCAGTTTGAGTTACTATGGCTACACCTTC. It codes for CASSLSYYGYTF.